These T cell receptor beta chains were read from a single sample in a study of blood T cell repertoires in COVID-19. The data were produced by immunoSEQ multiplex PCR, yet TCRdb's version contains in-frame clones alone and is incomplete. Altogether approximately 190,000 clones are present, 80% to 95% being singletons, with the ten largest covering approximately 0.48%. Sequencing input: peripheral blood. The receptors shown here come from a man over 45 with acute or convalescent COVID-19. Both conserved end residues are part of each CDR3. D genes are given only for firm matches. Clone sizes are given selectively: once, few, many, or a class where the clone is expanded.

D gene: -; V gene: TRBV19; clone size: -; J gene: TRBJ1-1; CDR3 DNA: TGTGCCAGTAGCTCTGGGACACAGAACACTGAAGCTTTCTTT; CDR3 protein: CASSSGTQNTEAFF
D gene: TRBD1; V gene: TRBV6-6; clone size: -; J gene: TRBJ1-1; CDR3 DNA: TGTGCCAGCTCCCTCAGGGGGGCGCGGGGCACTGAAGCTTTCTTT; CDR3 protein: CASSLRGARGTEAFF
D gene: -; V gene: TRBV9; clone size: -; J gene: TRBJ2-7; CDR3 DNA: TGTGCCAGCAGCGTAGACGGTGAACCTTACGAGCAGTACTTC; CDR3 protein: CASSVDGEPYEQYF
D gene: TRBD1; V gene: TRBV29-1; clone size: once; J gene: TRBJ1-2; CDR3 DNA: TGCAGCGTTGACCCGACAGGGGGAGGTGGCTACACCTTC; CDR3 protein: CSVDPTGGGGYTF
D gene: TRBD2; V gene: TRBV11-1; clone size: -; J gene: TRBJ2-7; CDR3 DNA: TGTGCCAGCAGCAAGGGACTAGCGGAGTACGAGCAGTACTTC; CDR3 protein: CASSKGLAEYEQYF
D gene: -; V gene: TRBV11-2; clone size: -; J gene: TRBJ1-1; CDR3 DNA: TGTGCCAGCAGCCGTACAGAAAACACTGAAGCTTTCTTT; CDR3 protein: CASSRTENTEAFF
D gene: TRBD1; V gene: TRBV6-5; clone size: -; J gene: TRBJ2-1; CDR3 DNA: TGTGCCAGCAGTTACGGGACAGTGGGACGGGAGCAGTTCTTC; CDR3 protein: CASSYGTVGREQFF
D gene: -; V gene: TRBV6-5; clone size: -; J gene: TRBJ2-3; CDR3 DNA: TGTGCCAGCAGTTACTCGAGATTCGGGAGCACAGATACGCAGTATTTT; CDR3 protein: CASSYSRFGSTDTQYF
D gene: TRBD1; V gene: TRBV5-3; clone size: -; J gene: TRBJ1-4; CDR3 DNA: TGTGCCAGAAGCTTGACAATGACAGGGGGCTCTTTTAATGAAAAACTGTTTTTT; CDR3 protein: CARSLTMTGGSFNEKLFF
D gene: -; V gene: TRBV6-5; clone size: -; J gene: TRBJ1-1; CDR3 DNA: TGTGCCAGCACCCTACAGGGCGGATTGGGCACTGAAGCTTTCTTT; CDR3 protein: CASTLQGGLGTEAFF
D gene: -; V gene: TRBV28; clone size: -; J gene: TRBJ2-7; CDR3 DNA: TGTGCCACACAAGACAGTCAGCCTCCTTACGAGCAGTACTTC; CDR3 protein: CATQDSQPPYEQYF
D gene: TRBD2; V gene: TRBV7-7; clone size: -; J gene: TRBJ2-1; CDR3 DNA: TGTGCCAGCAGCCACCCTGCTAGCGGGGTCTATGAGCAGTTCTTC; CDR3 protein: CASSHPASGVYEQFF
D gene: TRBD2; V gene: TRBV19; clone size: -; J gene: TRBJ2-7; CDR3 DNA: TGTGCCAGTAGTAACAGCGGGAGGGACTACGAGCAGTACTTC; CDR3 protein: CASSNSGRDYEQYF
D gene: -; V gene: TRBV19; clone size: -; J gene: TRBJ2-1; CDR3 DNA: TGTGCCAGTAGTATAGCCGGGACAGGGCTTTACGGGGGGGCCTCCAATGAGCAGTTCTTC; CDR3 protein: CASSIAGTGLYGGASNEQFF
D gene: -; V gene: TRBV3-1/TRBV3-2; clone size: -; J gene: TRBJ1-2; CDR3 DNA: TGTGCCAGCTGCGGCAGGGGTTGGGGGGGCGATGGCTACACCTTC; CDR3 protein: CASCGRGWGGDGYTF
D gene: -; V gene: TRBV15; clone size: once; J gene: TRBJ2-2; CDR3 DNA: TGTGCCACCGGGACATCGAACACCGGGGAGCTGTTTTTT; CDR3 protein: CATGTSNTGELFF
D gene: TRBD1; V gene: TRBV28; clone size: -; J gene: TRBJ1-4; CDR3 DNA: TGTGCCAGCAGTACCTACAGGGGGCCGTGGGAAAAACTGTTTTTT; CDR3 protein: CASSTYRGPWEKLFF